Reported below is one TCR beta chain. The data were taken from a study of blood T cell repertoires in COVID-19. Method: immunoSEQ multiplex PCR; TCRdb's copy keeps in-frame clones and lacks some. The repertoire holds hundreds of thousands of clones, with about 87% as singletons. This CDR3 is 16 amino acids long. The germline gives CDR1 DFQATT, CDR2 SNEGSKA (reference sequence). V was clipped by 3 bases and J by 2 bases; unmatched bases: 7. The J gene is TRBJ2-7, the V gene TRBV20-1, with 13 bases fitting TRBD2. This clonotype was obtained from a woman in her forties or fifties who had recovered from COVID-19. The sample comprised PBMCs or T cells enriched from blood (not recorded which). The CDR3, as DNA: TGCAGTGCTAGTGGTGGACTAGCGGGGGCAGCCTACGAGCAGTACTTC. Its translation: CSASGGLAGAAYEQYF.